This record looks at one TCR beta chain sequence and its context. Its target is unknown. This entry is derived from a study of Graves' ophthalmopathy and Graves' hyperthyroidism. Regarding the study as a whole: Ophthalmopathy versus stable hyperthyroidism: 13-signature model gave under 90% sensitivity, 75% to 82% specificity. Among expanded thyroid clonotypes above 0.001 frequency, most also occurred in blood. The study's model predicted ophthalmopathy progression at 70.59% sensitivity and about 72% specificity.

The diagnosis combined clinical symptoms, thyroxine, TRAb, thyroid ultrasound and orbital computed tomography scans. V lost 6 bases, J lost 3 bases, and 9 bases lay in between. Per the germline V gene, CDR1 is LGHDT and CDR2 is YNNKEL (reference sequence). The CDR3 is 13 amino acids. RNA served as the template for amplifying TCR beta CDR3 regions. First-round RT-PCR with HTBI primers preceded a second-round multiplex PCR. Using its own MiXCR run on the multiplex PCR reads, TCRdb lists one record per CDR3 protein. Of some 250,000 distinct CDR3 sequences listed, 45% are singletons. This chain joins TRBV3-1 and TRBJ1-3, with D unresolved. Input material: peripheral blood. The sequence was collected from an adult man with Graves' ophthalmopathy. The CDR3 reads CASSVSGGNTIYF. CDR3 bases: TGTGCCAGCAGTGTTTCGGGTGGAAACACCATATATTTT.